These 3 T cell receptor beta chains originate from one sample sequenced in a study of a mutant IDH1 vaccine in newly diagnosed glioma (dated by TCRdb to the early 2020s). Library prep was done by the immunoSEQ multiplex PCR assay. The clones in this table, taken by TCRdb from immuneACCESS, are in-frame only. Not every clone is retained; where verified, under half of the shortfall comes from an unresolved V gene, and the cause of the rest is unknown. The sample table holds more than 20,000 clones, of which roughly 84% were seen once. The ten largest make up 5% to 5.5% of the sample. The time point label here, explained by the study, means: baseline, week 1 (first vaccination visit). The treatment or condition label for this specimen denotes: pre-vaccination baseline after standard-of-care therapy. The sequences come from PBMCs, collected from a glioma patient treated with radiotherapy, temozolomide or both. Source of these receptors: a man between 35 and 55 years old with glioma.

This clone is a singleton in its sample. V usage is TRBV7-2 and J usage is TRBJ1-3, with 7 bases matching TRBD1. The CDR3 consists of 14 residues. Trimming removed 5 bases from V and 3 bases from J; junction bases left unmatched: 4. Germline-derived CDR1 and CDR2 are SGHTA and FQGNSA. Here the CDR3 reads CASSATGYGNTIYF. CDR3 nucleotides: TGTGCCAGCAGCGCGACAGGGTATGGAAACACCATATATTTT.

This chain's CDR3 is CASSYRGWGVNTEAFF. The CDR3 DNA is TGTGCCAGCAGCTACAGGGGTTGGGGAGTGAACACTGAAGCTTTCTTT. The chain couples TRBV7-8 to TRBJ1-1; 7 bases match TRBD1. After removal of 4 bases from V and 0 bases from J, the junction contained 8 bases not matched to a gene. The CDR3 is made up of 16 amino acids. Germline assignment: CDR1 SGHVS and CDR2 FQNEAQ.

The V call is TRBV7-2, the J call TRBJ2-3, with a weak D call TRBD2 (6 bases). This CDR3 contains 15 residues. V was trimmed by 5 bases and J by 4 bases, leaving 16 bases between them. Germline-derived CDR1 and CDR2 are SGHTA and FQGNSA. The CDR3 loop is CASSPRRGVSDTQYF. CDR3 nucleotides: TGTGCCAGCAGCCCGAGGCGGGGTGTCTCAGATACGCAGTATTTT.